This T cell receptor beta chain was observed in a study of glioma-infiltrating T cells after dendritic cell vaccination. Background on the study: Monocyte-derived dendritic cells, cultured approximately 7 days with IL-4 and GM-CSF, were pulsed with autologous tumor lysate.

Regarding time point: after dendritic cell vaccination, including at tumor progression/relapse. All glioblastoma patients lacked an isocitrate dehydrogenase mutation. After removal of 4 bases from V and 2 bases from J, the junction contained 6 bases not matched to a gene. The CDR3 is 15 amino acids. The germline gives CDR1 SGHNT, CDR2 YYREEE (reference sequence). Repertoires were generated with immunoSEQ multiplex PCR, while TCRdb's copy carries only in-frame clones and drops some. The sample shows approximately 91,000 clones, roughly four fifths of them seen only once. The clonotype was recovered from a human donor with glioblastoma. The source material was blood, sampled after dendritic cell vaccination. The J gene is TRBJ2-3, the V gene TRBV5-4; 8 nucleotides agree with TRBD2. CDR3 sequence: CASSARLANTDTQYF. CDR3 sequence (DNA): TGTGCCAGCAGCGCCCGACTAGCGAACACAGATACGCAGTATTTT.